This TCR beta chain derives from a study of blood T cell repertoires in COVID-19. Study background: Acute-phase and convalescent COVID-19 samples originated in the United States, Italy and Spain.

Living in about 25 US areas, the participants were between 18 and 89 years of age. Membership in each cohort depended on participant-reported clinical history. This CDR3 is built from 16 residues. Germline CDR1 SGHKS, CDR2 YYEKEE (reference sequence). V was clipped by 6 bases and J by 5 bases; unmatched bases: 14. In the authors' workflow: Reference gene primers were amplified, and this amplification served to estimate nucleated cell counts. TCRdb's copy holds only in-frame clones and misses some; the assay was immunoSEQ multiplex PCR. That table is the source of V, J and clone size, and D and trimming were worked out from the DNA. This table holds 240,000 or so clones, approximately 86% found once.

Sequenced: PBMCs or T cells enriched from blood (not recorded which). The source is a woman aged 35 to 49 with acute COVID-19. J is TRBJ2-7 and V is TRBV5-5, with TRBD1 matching 10 bases. The CDR3 DNA reads as TGTGCCAGCAACGTCCCGGGGACAGGGGATTTCCACGAGCAGTACTTC. It yields the protein CASNVPGTGDFHEQYF.